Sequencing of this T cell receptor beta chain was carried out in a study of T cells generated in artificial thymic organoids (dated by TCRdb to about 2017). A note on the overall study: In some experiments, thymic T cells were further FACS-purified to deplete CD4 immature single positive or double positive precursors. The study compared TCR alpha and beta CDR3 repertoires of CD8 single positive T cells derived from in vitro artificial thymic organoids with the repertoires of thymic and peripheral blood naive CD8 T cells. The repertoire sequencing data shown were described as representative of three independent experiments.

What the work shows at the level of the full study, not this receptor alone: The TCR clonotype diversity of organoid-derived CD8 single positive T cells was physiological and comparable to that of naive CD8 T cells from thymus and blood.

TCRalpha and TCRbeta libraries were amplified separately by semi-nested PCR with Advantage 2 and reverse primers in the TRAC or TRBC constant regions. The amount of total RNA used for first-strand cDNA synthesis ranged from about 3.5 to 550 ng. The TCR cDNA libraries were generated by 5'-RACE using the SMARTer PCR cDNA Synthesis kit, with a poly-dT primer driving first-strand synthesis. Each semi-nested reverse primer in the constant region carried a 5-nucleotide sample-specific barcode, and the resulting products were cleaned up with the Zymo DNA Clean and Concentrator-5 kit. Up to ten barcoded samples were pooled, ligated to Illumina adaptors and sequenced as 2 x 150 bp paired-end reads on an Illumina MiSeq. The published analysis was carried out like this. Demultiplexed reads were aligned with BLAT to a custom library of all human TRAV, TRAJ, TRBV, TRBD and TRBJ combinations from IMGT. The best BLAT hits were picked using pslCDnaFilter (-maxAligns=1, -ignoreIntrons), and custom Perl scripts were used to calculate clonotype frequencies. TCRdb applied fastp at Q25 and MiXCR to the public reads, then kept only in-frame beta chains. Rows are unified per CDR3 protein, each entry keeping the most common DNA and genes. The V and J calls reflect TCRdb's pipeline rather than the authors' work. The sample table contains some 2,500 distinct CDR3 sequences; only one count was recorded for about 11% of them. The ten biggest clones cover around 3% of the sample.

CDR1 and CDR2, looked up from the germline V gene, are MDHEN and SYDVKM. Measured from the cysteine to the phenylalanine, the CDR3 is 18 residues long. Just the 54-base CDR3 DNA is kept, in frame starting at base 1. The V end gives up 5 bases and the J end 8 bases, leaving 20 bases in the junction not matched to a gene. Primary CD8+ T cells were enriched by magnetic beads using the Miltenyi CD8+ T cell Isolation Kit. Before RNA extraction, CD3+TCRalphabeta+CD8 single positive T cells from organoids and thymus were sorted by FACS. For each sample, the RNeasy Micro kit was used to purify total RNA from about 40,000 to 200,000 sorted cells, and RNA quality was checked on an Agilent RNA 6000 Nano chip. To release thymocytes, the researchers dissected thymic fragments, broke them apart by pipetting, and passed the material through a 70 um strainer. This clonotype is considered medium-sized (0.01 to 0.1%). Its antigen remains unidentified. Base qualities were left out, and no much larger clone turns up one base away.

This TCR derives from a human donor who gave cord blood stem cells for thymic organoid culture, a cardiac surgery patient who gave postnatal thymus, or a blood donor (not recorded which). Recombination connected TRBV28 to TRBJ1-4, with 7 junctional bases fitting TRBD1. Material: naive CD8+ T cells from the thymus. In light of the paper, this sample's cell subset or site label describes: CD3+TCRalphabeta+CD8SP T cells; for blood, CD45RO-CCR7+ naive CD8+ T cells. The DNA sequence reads TGTGCCAGCAGTCTCTCCGAAACCAGGGGGAGATTACAGGAAAAACTGTTTTTT. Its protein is CASSLSETRGRLQEKLFF.